The T cell receptor (beta chain) described here comes from a study of blood T cell repertoires in COVID-19. Residents of 24 US areas, aged 18 to 89 years, made up the participants. Cohorts were based on clinical histories the participants reported. Each exposed participant met a COVID-19 case in the 2 weeks preceding study entry. In the study's own analysis: From reference gene primer amplification, estimates of nucleated cell counts were derived. Some clones are missing from TCRdb's copy, which holds only in-frame ones; the method was immunoSEQ multiplex PCR. V, J and clone size derive from that table, while D and trimming were established from the DNA sequence. The data show approximately 200,000 clones, 70% to 90% seen once. CDR1 SGHRS and CDR2 YFSETQ come from the germline V gene. Losses at the gene ends were 2 bases for V and 3 bases for J; bases not matched to a gene: 5. The CDR3 extends over 14 amino acids.

The sequencing sample was made of PBMCs or T cells enriched from blood (not recorded which). The chain has TRBV5-1 and TRBJ2-7; 7 bases fit TRBD1. The receptor's source is a woman aged 25 to 45 who had been exposed to COVID-19. The CDR3 bases are TGCGCCAGCAGCTTTGGACAGGATTTCTACGAGCAGTACTTC. Translating gives CASSFGQDFYEQYF.